This TCR beta chain was sequenced in a study of T cell responses to AZD1222 COVID-19 vaccine. A word on this clone: Its target is unknown.

CDR3 length equals 13 residues. Germline loops: CDR1 SGHVS, CDR2 FNYEAQ. V was trimmed by 3 bases and J by 4 bases, leaving 10 bases between them. General study results and limits: Two AZD1222 doses significantly raised spike-specific TCR breadth and depth over controls. No repertoire was sampled before or during the peak T cell response, only after it. Reportedly, nearly half the spike-specific TCRs target unmutated variant regions.

The protocol was immunoSEQ multiplex PCR, while the TCRdb copy is restricted to in-frame clones and leaves out a portion. The data contain approximately 120,000 clones, 75% to 90% of them singletons. This material consisted of peripheral blood, taken 28 days after the second AZD1222 dose. This clonotype was sampled from an adult who received the AZD1222 COVID-19 vaccine. The J gene is TRBJ2-7, the V gene TRBV7-6; either TRBD1 or TRBD2 may supply D (5 bases each). CDR3 loop: CASSLGELYEQYF. As DNA, the CDR3 is TGTGCCAGCAGCTTGGGGGAATTGTACGAGCAGTACTTC.